This T cell receptor beta chain appears in the sequencing data of a study of CD8 T cells in ankylosing spondylitis. Between the trimmed V and J ends, which lost 0 bases and 7 bases, there was a span of 13 bases. The CDR3 contains 14 residues. Germline CDR1 SGHRS, CDR2 YFSETQ. Overall study results and limits: A CD8+ phenotype characterized the disease-linked clones, which were relatively rare in peripheral blood. Characteristic, it appeared, of ankylosing spondylitis blood was a TCR beta motif of fewer than 10 highly homologous variants.

Libraries for TCR beta were made by quantitative 5'-RACE with molecular barcodes. TCRdb reprocessed the 5' RACE reads via MiXCR and lists one record per CDR3 protein. In the table there are roughly 470,000 distinct CDR3 sequences, 25% to 30% of which are singletons. This clonotype appeared a few times. As yet, its antigen is unknown. The TCR comes from a male donor with ankylosing spondylitis. The gene calls are TRBV5-1 and TRBJ1-2; TRBD1 might be the D (5 bases). Sequenced input: blood, either unsorted or a sorted T cell fraction (not recorded which). The CDR3 loop is CASSLVPRDSGYTF. The CDR3 DNA sequence: TGCGCCAGCAGCTTGGTACCCAGGGATTCTGGCTACACCTTC. The full variable domain, with the rest looked up from reference TRBV5-1 and TRBJ1-2, is KAGVTQTPRYLIKTRGQQVTLSCSPISGHRSVSWYQQTPGQGLQFLFEYFSETQRNKGNFPGRFSGRQFSNSRSEMNVSTLELGDSALYLCASSLVPRDSGYTFGSGTRLTVV.